The clone carrying this T cell receptor (beta chain) came up many times. Its specificity is not known. Amplified TCR beta CDR3 regions came from RNA transcripts. Researchers ran a first-round RT-PCR on the TCR CDR3 using the HTBI primer set. TCRdb passed the multiplex PCR reads through MiXCR, listing each CDR3 protein once. The table has fewer than 700,000 distinct CDR3 sequences, under 20% seen once. This entry comes from a study of T cells in Graves' hyperthyroidism and ophthalmopathy. Regarding the study as a whole: Blood also carried most thyroid clonotypes expanded above 0.001.

Uncontrolled infection, other autoimmune disease, pregnancy or lactation excluded patients. 9 to 10 ml fresh peripheral blood yielded the PBMCs. Germline loops: CDR1 SGDLS, CDR2 YYNGEE. Trimming took off 1 base at V and 8 bases at J, with 10 bases between the two ends. This CDR3 comprises 14 residues. This rearrangement joins TRBV9 to TRBJ1-6; D possibly corresponds to TRBD1 (5 bases). Sequences were obtained from blood. This receptor was identified in a woman under 30 with Graves' ophthalmopathy. In DNA, the CDR3 is TGTGCCAGCAGCGTATCCGCGGGGCATTCACCCCTCCACTTT. This sequence encodes CASSVSAGHSPLHF.